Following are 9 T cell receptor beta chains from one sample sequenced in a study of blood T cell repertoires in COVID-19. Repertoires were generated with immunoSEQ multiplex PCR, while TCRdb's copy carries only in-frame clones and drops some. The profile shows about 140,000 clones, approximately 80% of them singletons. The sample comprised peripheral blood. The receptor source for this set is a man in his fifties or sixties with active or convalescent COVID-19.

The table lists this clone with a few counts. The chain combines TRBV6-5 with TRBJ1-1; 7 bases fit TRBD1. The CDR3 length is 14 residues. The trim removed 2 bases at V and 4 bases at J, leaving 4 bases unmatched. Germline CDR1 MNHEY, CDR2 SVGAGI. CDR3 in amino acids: CASSYVQGGTEAFF. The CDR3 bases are TGTGCCAGCAGTTACGTCCAGGGGGGCACTGAAGCTTTCTTT.

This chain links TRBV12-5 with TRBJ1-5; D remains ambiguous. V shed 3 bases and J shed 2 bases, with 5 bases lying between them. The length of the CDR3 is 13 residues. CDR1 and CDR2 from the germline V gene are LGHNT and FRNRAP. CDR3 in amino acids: CASGFGGNQPQHF. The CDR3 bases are TGTGCTAGTGGTTTCGGGGGCAATCAGCCCCAGCATTTT.

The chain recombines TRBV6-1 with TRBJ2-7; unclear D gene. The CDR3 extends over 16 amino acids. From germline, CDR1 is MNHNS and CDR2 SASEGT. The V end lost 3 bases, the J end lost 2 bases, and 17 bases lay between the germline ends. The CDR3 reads CASSESGQVFPYEQYF. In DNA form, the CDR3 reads TGTGCCAGCAGTGAGTCTGGCCAGGTCTTCCCCTACGAGCAGTACTTC.

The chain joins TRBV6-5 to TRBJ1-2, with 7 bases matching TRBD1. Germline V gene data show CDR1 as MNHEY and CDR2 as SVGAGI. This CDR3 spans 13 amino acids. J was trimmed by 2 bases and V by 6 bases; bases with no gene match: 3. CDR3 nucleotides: TGTGCCAGCAGAGGGACAGAGAACTATGGCTACACCTTC. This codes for CASRGTENYGYTF.

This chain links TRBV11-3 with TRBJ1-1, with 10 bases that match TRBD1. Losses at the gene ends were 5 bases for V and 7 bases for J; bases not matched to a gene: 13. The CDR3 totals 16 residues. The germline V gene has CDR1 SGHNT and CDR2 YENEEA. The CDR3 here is CASSLRQGAYSDEAFF. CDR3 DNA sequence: TGTGCCAGCAGCCTCAGACAGGGGGCGTACTCGGATGAAGCTTTCTTT.

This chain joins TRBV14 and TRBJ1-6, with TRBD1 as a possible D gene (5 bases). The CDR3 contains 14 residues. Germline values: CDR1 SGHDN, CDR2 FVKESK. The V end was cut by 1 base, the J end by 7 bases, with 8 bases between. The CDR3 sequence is CASSQVGGNSPLHF. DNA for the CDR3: TGTGCCAGCAGCCAAGTCGGGGGAAATTCACCCCTCCACTTT.

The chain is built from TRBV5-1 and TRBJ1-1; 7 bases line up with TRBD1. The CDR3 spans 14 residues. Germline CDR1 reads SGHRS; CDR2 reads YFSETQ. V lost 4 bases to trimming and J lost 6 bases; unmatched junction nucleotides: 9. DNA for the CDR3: TGCGCCAGCAGCAAGACAGGGACGTCCGCTGAAGCTTTCTTT. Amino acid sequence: CASSKTGTSAEAFF.

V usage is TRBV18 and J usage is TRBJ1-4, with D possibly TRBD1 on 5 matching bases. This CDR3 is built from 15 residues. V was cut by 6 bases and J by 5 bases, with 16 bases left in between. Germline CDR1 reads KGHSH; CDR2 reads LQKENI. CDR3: CASSQKQVVNEKLFF. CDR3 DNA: TGTGCCAGCTCTCAGAAACAGGTGGTGAATGAAAAACTGTTTTTT.

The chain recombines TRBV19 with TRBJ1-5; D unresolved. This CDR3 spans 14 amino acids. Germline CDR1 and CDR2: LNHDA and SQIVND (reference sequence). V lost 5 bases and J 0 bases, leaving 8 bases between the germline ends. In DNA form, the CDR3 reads TGTGCCAGTAGTCAAACAATTAGCAATCAGCCCCAGCATTTT. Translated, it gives CASSQTISNQPQHF. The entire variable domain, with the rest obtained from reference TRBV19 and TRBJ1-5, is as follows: DGGITQSPKYLFRKEGQNVTLSCEQNLNHDAMYWYRQDPGQGLRLIYYSQIVNDFQKGDIAEGYSVSREKKESFPLTVTSAQKNPTAFYLCASSQTISNQPQHFGDGTRLSIL.